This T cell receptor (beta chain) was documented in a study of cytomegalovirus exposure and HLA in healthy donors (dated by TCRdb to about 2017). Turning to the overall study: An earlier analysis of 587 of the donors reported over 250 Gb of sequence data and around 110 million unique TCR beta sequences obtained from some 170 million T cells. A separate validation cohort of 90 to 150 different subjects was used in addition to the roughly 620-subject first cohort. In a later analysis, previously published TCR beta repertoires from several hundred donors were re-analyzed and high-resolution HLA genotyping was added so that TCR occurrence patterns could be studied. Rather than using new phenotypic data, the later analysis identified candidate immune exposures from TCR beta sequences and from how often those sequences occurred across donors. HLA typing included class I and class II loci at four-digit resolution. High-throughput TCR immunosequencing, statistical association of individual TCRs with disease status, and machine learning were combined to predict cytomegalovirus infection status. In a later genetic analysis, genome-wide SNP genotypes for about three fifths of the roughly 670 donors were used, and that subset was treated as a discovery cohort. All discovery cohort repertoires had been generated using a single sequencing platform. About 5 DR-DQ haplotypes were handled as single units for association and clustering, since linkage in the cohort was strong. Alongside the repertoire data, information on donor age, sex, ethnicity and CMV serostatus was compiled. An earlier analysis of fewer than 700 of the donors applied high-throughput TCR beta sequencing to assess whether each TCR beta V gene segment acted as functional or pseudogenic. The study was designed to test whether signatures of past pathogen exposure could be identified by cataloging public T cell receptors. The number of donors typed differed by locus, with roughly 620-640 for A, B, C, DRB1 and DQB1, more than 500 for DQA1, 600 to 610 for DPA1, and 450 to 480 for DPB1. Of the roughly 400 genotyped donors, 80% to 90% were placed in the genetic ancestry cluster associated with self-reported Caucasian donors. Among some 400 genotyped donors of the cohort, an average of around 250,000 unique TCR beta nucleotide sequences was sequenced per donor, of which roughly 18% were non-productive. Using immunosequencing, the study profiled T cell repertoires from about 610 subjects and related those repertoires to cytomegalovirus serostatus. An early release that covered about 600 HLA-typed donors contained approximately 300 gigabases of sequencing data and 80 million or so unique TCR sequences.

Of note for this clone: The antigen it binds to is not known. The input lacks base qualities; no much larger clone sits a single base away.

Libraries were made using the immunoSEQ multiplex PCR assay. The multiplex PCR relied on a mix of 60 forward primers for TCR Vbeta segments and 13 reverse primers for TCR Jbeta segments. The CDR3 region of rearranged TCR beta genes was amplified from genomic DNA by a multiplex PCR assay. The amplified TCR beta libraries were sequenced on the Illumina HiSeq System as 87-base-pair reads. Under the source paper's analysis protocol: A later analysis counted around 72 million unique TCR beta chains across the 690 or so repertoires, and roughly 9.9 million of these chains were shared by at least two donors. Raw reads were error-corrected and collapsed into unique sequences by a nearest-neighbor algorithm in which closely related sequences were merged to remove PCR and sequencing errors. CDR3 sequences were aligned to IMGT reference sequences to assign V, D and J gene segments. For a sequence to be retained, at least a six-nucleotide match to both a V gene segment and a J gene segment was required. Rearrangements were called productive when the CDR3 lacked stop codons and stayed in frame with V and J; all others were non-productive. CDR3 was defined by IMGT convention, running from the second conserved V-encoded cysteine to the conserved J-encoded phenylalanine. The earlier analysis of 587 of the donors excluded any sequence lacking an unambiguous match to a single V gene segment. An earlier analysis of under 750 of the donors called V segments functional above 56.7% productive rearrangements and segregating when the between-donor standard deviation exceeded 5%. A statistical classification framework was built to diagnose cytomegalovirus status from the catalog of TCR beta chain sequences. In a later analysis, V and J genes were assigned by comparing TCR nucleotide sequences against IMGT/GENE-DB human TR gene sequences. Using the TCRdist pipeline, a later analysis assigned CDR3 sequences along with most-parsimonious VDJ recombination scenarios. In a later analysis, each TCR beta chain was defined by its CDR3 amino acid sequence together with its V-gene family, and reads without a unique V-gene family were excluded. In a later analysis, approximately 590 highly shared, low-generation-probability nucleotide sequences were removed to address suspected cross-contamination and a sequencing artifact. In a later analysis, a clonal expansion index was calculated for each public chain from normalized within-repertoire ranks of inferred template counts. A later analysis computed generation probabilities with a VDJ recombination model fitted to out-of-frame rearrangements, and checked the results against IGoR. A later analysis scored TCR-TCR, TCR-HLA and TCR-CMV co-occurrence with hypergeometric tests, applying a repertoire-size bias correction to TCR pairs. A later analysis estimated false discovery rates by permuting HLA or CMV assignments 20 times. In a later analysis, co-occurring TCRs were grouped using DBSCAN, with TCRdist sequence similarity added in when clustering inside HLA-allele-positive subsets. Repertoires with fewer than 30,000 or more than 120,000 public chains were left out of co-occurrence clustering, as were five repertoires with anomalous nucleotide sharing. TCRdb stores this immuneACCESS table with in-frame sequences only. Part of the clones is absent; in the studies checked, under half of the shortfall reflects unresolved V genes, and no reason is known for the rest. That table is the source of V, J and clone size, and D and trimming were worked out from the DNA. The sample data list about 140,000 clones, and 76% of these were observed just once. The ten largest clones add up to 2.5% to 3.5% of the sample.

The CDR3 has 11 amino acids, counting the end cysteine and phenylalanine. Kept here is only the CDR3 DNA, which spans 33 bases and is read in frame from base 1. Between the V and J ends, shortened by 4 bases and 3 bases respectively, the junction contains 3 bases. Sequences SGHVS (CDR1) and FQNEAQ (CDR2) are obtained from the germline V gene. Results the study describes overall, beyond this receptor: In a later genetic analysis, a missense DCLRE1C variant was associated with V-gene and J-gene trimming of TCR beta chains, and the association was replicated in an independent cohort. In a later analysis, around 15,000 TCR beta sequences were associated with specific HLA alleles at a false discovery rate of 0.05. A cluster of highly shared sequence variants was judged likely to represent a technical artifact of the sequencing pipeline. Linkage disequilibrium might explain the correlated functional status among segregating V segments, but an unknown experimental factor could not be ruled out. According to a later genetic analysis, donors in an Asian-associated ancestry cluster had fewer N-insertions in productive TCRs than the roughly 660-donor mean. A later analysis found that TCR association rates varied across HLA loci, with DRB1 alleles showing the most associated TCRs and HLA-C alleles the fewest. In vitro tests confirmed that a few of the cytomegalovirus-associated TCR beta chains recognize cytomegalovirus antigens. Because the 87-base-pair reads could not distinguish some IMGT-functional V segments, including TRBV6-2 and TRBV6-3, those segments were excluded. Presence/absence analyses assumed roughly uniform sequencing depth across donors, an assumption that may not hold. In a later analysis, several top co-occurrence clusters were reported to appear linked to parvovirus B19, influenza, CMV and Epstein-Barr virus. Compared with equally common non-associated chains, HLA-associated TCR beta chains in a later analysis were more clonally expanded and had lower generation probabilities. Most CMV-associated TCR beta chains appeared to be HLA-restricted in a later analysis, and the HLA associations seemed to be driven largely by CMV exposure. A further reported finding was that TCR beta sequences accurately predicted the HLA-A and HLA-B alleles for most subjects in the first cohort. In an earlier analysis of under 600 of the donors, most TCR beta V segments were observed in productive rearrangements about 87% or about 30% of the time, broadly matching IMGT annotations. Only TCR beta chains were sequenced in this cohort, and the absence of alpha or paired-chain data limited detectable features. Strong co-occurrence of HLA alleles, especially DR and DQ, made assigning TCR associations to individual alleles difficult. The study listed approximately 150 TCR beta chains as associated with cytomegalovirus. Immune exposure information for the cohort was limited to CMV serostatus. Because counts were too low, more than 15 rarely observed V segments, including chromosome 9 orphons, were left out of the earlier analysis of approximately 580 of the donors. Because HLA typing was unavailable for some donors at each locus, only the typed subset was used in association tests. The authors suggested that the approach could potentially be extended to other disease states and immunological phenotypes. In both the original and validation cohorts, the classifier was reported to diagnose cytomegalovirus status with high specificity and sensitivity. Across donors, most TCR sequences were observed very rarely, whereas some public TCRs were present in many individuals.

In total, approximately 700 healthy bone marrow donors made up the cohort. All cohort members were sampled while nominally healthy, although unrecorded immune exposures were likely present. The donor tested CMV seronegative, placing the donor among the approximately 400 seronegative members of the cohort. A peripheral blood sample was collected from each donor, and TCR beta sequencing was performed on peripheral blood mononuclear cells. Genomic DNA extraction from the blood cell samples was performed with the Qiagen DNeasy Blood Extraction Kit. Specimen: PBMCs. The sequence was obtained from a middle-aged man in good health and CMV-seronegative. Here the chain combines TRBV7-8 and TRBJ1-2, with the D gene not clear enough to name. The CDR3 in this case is CASSSDYGYTF. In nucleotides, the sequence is TGTGCCAGCAGCTCAGACTATGGCTACACCTTC. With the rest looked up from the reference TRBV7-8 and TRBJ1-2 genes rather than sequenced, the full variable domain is GAGVSQSPRYKVAKRGQDVALRCDPISGHVSLFWYQQALGQGPEFLTYFQNEAQLDKSGLPSDRFFAERPEGSVSTLKIQRTQQEDSAVYLCASSSDYGYTFGSGTRLTVV.